This TCR beta chain derives from a study of blood T cell repertoires in COVID-19. Study information: Sites in the United States, Italy and Spain provided acute and convalescent COVID-19 samples. PBMCs, B-cell-depleted T cells, or T cells provided the cDNA or gDNA that made up the material.

Trimming cost V 8 bases and J 4 bases, with 18 bases left between them. CDR3 length: 15 amino acids. Germline CDR1 is LNHNV and CDR2 is YYDKDF (reference sequence). This table comes from immunoSEQ multiplex PCR, and its TCRdb copy is limited to in-frame clones, with some not included. The table has 180,000 or so clones, less than 80% seen once. The chain recombines TRBV15 with TRBJ1-5, with a possible D match to TRBD1 (6 bases). The TCR originated in a man aged 50-59 years who had recovered from COVID-19. Sequencing was done on a sample of peripheral blood. As DNA, the CDR3 is TGTGCCACCCAGGACAGCCGATCGAAGAATCAGCCCCAGCATTTT. This translates into CATQDSRSKNQPQHF.